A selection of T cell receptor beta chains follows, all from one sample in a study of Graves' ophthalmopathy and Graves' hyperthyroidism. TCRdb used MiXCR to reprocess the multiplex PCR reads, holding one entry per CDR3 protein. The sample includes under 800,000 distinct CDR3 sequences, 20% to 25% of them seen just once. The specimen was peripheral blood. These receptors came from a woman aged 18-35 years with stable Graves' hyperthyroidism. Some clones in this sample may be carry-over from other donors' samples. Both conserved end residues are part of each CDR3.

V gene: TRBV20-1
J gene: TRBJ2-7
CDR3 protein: CSATGQGGYEQYF

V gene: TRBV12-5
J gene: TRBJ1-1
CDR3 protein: CASGLYPGNTEAFF

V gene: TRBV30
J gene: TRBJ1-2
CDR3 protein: CAWTLRGQYGYTF

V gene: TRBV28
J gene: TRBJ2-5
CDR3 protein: CASASLGETQYF

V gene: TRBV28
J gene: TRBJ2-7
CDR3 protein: CASTPSAGFYEQYF

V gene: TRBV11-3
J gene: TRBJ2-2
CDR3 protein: CASSLDSGTGELFF

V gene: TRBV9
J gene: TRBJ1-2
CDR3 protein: CASSLPPGDGYTF

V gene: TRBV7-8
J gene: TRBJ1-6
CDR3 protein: CASSLEGADTYNSPLHF

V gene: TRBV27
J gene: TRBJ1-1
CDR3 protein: CASRATGGIGDTEAFF

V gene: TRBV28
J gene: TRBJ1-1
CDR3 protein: CASSPDAMGNTDAFF

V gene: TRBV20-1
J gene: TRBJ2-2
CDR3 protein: CSARDLSGRVTGELFF

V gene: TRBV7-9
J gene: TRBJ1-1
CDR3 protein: CASSRSDRMNTEACF

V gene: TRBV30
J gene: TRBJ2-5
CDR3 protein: CAWSVKGLAETQYF

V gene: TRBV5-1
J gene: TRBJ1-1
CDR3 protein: CASSFHGTEAFF

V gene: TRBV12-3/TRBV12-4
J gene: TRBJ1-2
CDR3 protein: CASSSRDRVWEGYTF

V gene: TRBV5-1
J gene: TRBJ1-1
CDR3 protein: CASSLGGRRWMNTEAFF

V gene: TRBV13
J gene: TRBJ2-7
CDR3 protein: CASSSGQGTFGEQYF

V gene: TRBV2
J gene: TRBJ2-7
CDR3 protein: CASSWTRGRSYEQYF

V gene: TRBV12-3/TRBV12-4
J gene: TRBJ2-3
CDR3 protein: CASSPDRGADTQYF

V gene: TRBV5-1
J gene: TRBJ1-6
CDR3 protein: CASSLETGGYNSPLHF

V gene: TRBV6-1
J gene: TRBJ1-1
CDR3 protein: CASSEASITEAFF

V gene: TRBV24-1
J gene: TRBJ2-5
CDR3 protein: CATSAPRGGPETQYF

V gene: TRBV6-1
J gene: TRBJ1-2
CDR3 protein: CASMVTGTGGYGYTF

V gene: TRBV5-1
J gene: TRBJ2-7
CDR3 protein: CASSLVPREPPYEQYF

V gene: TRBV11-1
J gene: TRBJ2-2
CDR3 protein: CASSPPSGRVPGELFF

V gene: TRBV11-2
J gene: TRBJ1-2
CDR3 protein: CASSATGAGGGYTF

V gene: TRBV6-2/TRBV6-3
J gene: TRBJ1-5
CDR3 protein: CASGTQGGNQPQHF

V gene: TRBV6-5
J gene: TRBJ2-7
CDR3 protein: CASSYSKGTYEQYF

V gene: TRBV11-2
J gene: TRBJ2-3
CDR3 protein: CASSLVPDTQYF